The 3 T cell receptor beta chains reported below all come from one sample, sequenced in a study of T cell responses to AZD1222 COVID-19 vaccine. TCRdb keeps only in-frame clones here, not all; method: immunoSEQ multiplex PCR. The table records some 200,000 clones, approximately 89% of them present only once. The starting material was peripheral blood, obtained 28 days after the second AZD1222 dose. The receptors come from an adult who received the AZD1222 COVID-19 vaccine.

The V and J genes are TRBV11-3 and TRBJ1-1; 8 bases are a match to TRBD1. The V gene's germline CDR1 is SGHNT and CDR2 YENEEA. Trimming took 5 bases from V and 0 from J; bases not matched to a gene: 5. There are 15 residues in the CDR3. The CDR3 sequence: CASSQGQGMNTEAFF. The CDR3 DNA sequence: TGTGCCAGCAGCCAAGGACAGGGCATGAACACTGAAGCTTTCTTT.

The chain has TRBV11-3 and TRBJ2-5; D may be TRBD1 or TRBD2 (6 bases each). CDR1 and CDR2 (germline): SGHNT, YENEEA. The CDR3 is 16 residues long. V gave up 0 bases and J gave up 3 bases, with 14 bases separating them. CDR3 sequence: CASSLEAPGAEETQYF. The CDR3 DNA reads TGTGCCAGCAGCTTAGAGGCCCCGGGGGCGGAAGAGACCCAGTACTTC.

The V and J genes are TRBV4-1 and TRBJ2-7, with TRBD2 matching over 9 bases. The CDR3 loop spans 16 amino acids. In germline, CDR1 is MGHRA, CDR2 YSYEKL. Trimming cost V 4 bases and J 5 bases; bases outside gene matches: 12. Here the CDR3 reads CASSPNGGLALDEQYF. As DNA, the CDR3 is TGCGCCAGCAGCCCGAATGGGGGACTAGCTTTAGACGAGCAGTACTTC.